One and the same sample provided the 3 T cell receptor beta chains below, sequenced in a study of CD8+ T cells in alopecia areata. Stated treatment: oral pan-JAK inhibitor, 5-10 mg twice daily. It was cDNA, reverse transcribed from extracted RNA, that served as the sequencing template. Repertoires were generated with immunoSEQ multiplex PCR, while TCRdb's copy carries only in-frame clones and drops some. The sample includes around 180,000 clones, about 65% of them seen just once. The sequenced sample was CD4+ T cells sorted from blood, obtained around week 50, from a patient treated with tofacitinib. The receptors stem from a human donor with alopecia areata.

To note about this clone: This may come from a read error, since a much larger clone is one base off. CDR3: CASSTHTGELFF. The DNA of the CDR3 is TGTGCCAGCAGCACCCACACCGGGGAGCTGTTTTTT. This sequence joins TRBV9 and TRBJ2-2; D remains ambiguous. The CDR3 covers 12 residues. Trimming removed 4 bases at V and 3 bases at J, with 4 bases between. Germline V gene data show CDR1 as SGDLS and CDR2 as YYNGEE. Full variable domain (missing parts from reference TRBV9 and TRBJ2-2): DSGVTQTPKHLITATGQRVTLRCSPRSGDLSVYWYQQSLDQGLQFLIQYYNGEERAKGNILERFSAQQFPDLHSELNLSSLELGDSALYFCASSTHTGELFFGEGSRLTVL.

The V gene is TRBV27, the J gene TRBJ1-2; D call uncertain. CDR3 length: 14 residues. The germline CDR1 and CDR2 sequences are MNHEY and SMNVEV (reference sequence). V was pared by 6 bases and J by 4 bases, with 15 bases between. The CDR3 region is CASSHGSGVYGYTF. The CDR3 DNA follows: TGTGCCAGCAGCCATGGGAGCGGGGTCTATGGCTACACCTTC.

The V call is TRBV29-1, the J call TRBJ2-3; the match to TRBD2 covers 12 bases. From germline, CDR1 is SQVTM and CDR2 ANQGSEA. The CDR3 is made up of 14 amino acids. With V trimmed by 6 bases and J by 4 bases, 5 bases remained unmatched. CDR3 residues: CSVGLAGPADTQYF. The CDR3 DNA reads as TGCAGCGTGGGACTAGCGGGTCCGGCAGATACGCAGTATTTT.